Below, 7 T cell receptor beta chains from the same sample are listed, as sequenced in a study of monozygotic twins with inflammatory bowel disease. TCRdb reprocessed the 5' RACE reads; each CDR3 protein has one entry and no DNA is given. This sample's table reports 350,000 to 500,000 distinct CDR3 sequences. Sample: blood. Receptors were obtained from a human donor with ulcerative colitis or Crohn's disease, or a healthy co-twin of an affected twin (not recorded which).

The chain couples TRBV7-2 to TRBJ1-4. The CDR3 contains 12 residues. The germline CDR1 and CDR2 sequences are SGHTA and FQGNSA. Here the CDR3 reads CASSPAGPKLFF.

The V and J genes are TRBV4-1 and TRBJ2-1; as DNA is missing, the TRBD2 call by TCRdb cannot be tested. The germline gives CDR1 MGHRA, CDR2 YSYEKL. The CDR3 loop spans 20 amino acids. CDR3: CASSQDLASGSAGLINEQFF.

V usage is TRBV11-2 and J usage is TRBJ1-1; lacking DNA, the TRBD1 call made by TCRdb goes unchecked. There are 15 residues in the CDR3. Germline V CDR1 and CDR2: SGHAT, FQNNGV. The CDR3 protein is CASSLHNGGNTEAFF.

The rearrangement links TRBV29-1 to TRBJ1-1; lacking DNA, the TRBD1 call made by TCRdb goes unchecked. The CDR3 is made up of 13 amino acids. Germline loops: CDR1 SQVTM, CDR2 ANQGSEA. CDR3 region: CSAVGSLGPEAFF.

The rearrangement links TRBV7-2 to TRBJ2-1; checking the TCRdb D call of TRBD1 is not possible without DNA. The CDR3 runs 15 residues. Germline V CDR1 and CDR2: SGHTA, FQGNSA. The CDR3 sequence: CASSSGRASYNEQFF.

This chain uses TRBV3-1 with TRBJ2-2; lacking DNA, the TRBD1 call made by TCRdb goes unchecked. CDR3 length: 15 amino acids. Per the germline V gene, CDR1 is LGHDT and CDR2 is YNNKEL (reference sequence). The CDR3 loop reads CASSSTMGQPGELFF.

The rearrangement joins TRBV5-1 to TRBJ2-3; TCRdb lists TRBD2, though no DNA is available to test this call. CDR1 is SGHRS and CDR2 is YFSETQ in the germline V gene. The length of the CDR3 is 19 residues. CDR3 loop: CASSLRSASGTSTPHTQYF.